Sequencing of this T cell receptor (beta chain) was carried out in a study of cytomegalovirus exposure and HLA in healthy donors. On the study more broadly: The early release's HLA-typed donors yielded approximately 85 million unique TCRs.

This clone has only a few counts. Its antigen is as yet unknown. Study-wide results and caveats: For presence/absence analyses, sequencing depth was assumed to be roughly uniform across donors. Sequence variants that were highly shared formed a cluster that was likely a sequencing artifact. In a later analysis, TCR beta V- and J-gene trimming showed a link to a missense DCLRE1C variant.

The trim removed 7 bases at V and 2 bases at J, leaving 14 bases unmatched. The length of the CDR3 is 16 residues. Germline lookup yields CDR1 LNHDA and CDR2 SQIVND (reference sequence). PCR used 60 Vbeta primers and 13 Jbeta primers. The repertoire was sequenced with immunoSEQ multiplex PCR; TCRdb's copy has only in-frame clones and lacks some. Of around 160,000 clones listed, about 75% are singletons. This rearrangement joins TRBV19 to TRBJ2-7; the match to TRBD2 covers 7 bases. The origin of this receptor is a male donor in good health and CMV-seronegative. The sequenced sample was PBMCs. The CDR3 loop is CASTTNRLASTYEQYF. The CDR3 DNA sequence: TGTGCCAGTACCACGAATAGACTAGCTTCCACCTACGAGCAGTACTTC.